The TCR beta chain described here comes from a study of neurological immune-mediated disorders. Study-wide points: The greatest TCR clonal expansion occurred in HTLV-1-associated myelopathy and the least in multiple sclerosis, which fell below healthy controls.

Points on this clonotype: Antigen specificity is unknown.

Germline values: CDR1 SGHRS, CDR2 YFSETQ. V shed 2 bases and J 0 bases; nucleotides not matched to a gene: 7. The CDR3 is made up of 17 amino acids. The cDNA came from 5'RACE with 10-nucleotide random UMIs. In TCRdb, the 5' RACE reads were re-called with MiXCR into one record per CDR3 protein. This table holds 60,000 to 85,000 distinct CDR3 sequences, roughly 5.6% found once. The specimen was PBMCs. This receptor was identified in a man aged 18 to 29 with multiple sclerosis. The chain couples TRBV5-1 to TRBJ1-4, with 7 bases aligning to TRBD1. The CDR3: CASSFGPGTATNEKLFF. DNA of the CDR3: TGCGCCAGCAGCTTTGGACCCGGGACAGCAACTAATGAAAAACTGTTTTTT.